The rows below give T cell receptor beta chains drawn from one sample of a study of blood T cell repertoires in COVID-19. Assay: immunoSEQ multiplex PCR; the TCRdb copy retains only in-frame clones and omits some. The sample has approximately 100,000 clones, approximately 91% seen once. Specimen: peripheral blood. The source is a man between 45 and 60 years old with acute or convalescent COVID-19. CDR3s include the opening cysteine and the closing phenylalanine or tryptophan. Fields, in order: clone size, J gene, D gene, CDR3 length, V gene, CDR3 DNA, CDR3 protein. A D gene is named only where the DNA matches it firmly. Where a row states a size, it is once, few, many or the class of an expanded clone; other rows omit it.

clone_size: once; j_call: TRBJ2-7; d_call: NA; cdr3_length: 17; v_call: TRBV19; cdr3_nt: TGTGCCAGTAGTAAAACAGGAGCTTCCCCCCTTGCTTACGAGCAGTACTTC; cdr3_aa: CASSKTGASPLAYEQYF
clone_size: NA; j_call: TRBJ1-2; d_call: TRBD1; cdr3_length: 14; v_call: TRBV19; cdr3_nt: TGTGCCAGTAGTTCCGGACAGGGGGCTGGGGGCTACACCTTC; cdr3_aa: CASSSGQGAGGYTF
clone_size: NA; j_call: TRBJ2-1; d_call: TRBD2; cdr3_length: 16; v_call: TRBV10-3; cdr3_nt: TGTGCCATCAGTGAGTCCGGGGGGGGATCCTACAATGAGCAGTTCTTC; cdr3_aa: CAISESGGGSYNEQFF
clone_size: NA; j_call: TRBJ2-3; d_call: TRBD1; cdr3_length: 14; v_call: TRBV5-6; cdr3_nt: TGTGCCAGCAGCTTGTTACAGGGGACAGATACGCAGTATTTT; cdr3_aa: CASSLLQGTDTQYF
clone_size: NA; j_call: TRBJ1-6; d_call: TRBD1; cdr3_length: 20; v_call: TRBV27; cdr3_nt: TGTGCCAGCAGTTTAGTAGGACAGGGGAGATTTAGCTCCTATAATTCACCCCTCCACTTT; cdr3_aa: CASSLVGQGRFSSYNSPLHF
clone_size: NA; j_call: TRBJ1-2; d_call: NA; cdr3_length: 14; v_call: TRBV28; cdr3_nt: TGTGCCAGCAGTTTCTCCCGGGTCAACTATGGCTACACCTTC; cdr3_aa: CASSFSRVNYGYTF
clone_size: NA; j_call: TRBJ1-3; d_call: NA; cdr3_length: 11; v_call: TRBV6-5; cdr3_nt: TGTGCCAGCAAGAGGGGAAACACCATATATTTT; cdr3_aa: CASKRGNTIYF
clone_size: once; j_call: TRBJ1-6; d_call: TRBD1; cdr3_length: 15; v_call: TRBV18; cdr3_nt: TGTGCCAGCTCACCTACGACAGGGACCAATTCACCCCTCCACTTT; cdr3_aa: CASSPTTGTNSPLHF
clone_size: NA; j_call: TRBJ2-7; d_call: NA; cdr3_length: 15; v_call: TRBV15; cdr3_nt: TGTGCCACCAGCAGAGATTTGGCAGTCTCCTACGAGCAGTACTTC; cdr3_aa: CATSRDLAVSYEQYF
clone_size: NA; j_call: TRBJ1-5; d_call: NA; cdr3_length: 11; v_call: TRBV20-1; cdr3_nt: TGCAGTGCTAGTAGCGGGGGACCCCAGCATTTT; cdr3_aa: CSASSGGPQHF
clone_size: once; j_call: TRBJ1-4; d_call: NA; cdr3_length: 16; v_call: TRBV6-2/TRBV6-3; cdr3_nt: TGTGCCAGCAGTTACGGGACACTTACAACTAATGAAAAACTGTTTTTT; cdr3_aa: CASSYGTLTTNEKLFF
clone_size: NA; j_call: TRBJ1-5; d_call: TRBD1; cdr3_length: 14; v_call: TRBV27; cdr3_nt: TGTGCCAGCAGTTTATTGACAGGGAATCAGCCCCAGCATTTT; cdr3_aa: CASSLLTGNQPQHF
clone_size: NA; j_call: TRBJ1-2; d_call: NA; cdr3_length: 16; v_call: TRBV4-3; cdr3_nt: TGCGCCAGCAGCCAAGTCGACACAGAAGGAGGGTATGGCTACACCTTC; cdr3_aa: CASSQVDTEGGYGYTF
clone_size: once; j_call: TRBJ1-1; d_call: TRBD1; cdr3_length: 17; v_call: TRBV7-9; cdr3_nt: TGTGCCAGCAGCTTAGTTCAGGGTGGGGACAGGGGCCCTGAAGCTTTCTTT; cdr3_aa: CASSLVQGGDRGPEAFF
clone_size: NA; j_call: TRBJ1-6; d_call: NA; cdr3_length: 12; v_call: TRBV28; cdr3_nt: TGTGCCAGCAGATCAGGTAGATCACCCCTCCACTTT; cdr3_aa: CASRSGRSPLHF
clone_size: NA; j_call: TRBJ2-1; d_call: TRBD1; cdr3_length: 19; v_call: TRBV14; cdr3_nt: TGTGCCAGCAGCCAAGGTAACAGGGGCTATAGGCGCTCCTACAATGAGCAGTTCTTC; cdr3_aa: CASSQGNRGYRRSYNEQFF
clone_size: NA; j_call: TRBJ1-3; d_call: TRBD1; cdr3_length: 14; v_call: TRBV7-8; cdr3_nt: TGTGCCAGCAGCTCCGGGACAGGGGGAAACACCATATATTTT; cdr3_aa: CASSSGTGGNTIYF
clone_size: NA; j_call: TRBJ1-6; d_call: NA; cdr3_length: 13; v_call: TRBV11-3; cdr3_nt: TGTGCCAGCAGCTTAATGGCGGGCTCACCCCTCCACTTT; cdr3_aa: CASSLMAGSPLHF
clone_size: NA; j_call: TRBJ2-2; d_call: NA; cdr3_length: 17; v_call: TRBV19; cdr3_nt: TGTGCCAGTAGTCAACAAACAAGGACAGCTAACACCGGGGAGCTGTTTTTT; cdr3_aa: CASSQQTRTANTGELFF
clone_size: NA; j_call: TRBJ1-6; d_call: NA; cdr3_length: 15; v_call: TRBV28; cdr3_nt: TGTGCCAGCAGTTTATCAGGGATCGTTAATTCACCCCTCCACTTT; cdr3_aa: CASSLSGIVNSPLHF
clone_size: NA; j_call: TRBJ2-7; d_call: TRBD1; cdr3_length: 15; v_call: TRBV11-2; cdr3_nt: TGTGCCAGCAGCACCCTCTTGACAGGGTCCAACGAGCAGTACTTC; cdr3_aa: CASSTLLTGSNEQYF
clone_size: NA; j_call: TRBJ2-1; d_call: NA; cdr3_length: 14; v_call: TRBV2; cdr3_nt: TGTGCCAGCAGTGGCAAACAGGGATACAATGAGCAGTTCTTC; cdr3_aa: CASSGKQGYNEQFF
clone_size: NA; j_call: TRBJ2-7; d_call: NA; cdr3_length: 16; v_call: TRBV2; cdr3_nt: TGTGCCAGCAGTGGGTCATTCGGGAGATTTAACTACGAGCAGTACTTC; cdr3_aa: CASSGSFGRFNYEQYF
clone_size: once; j_call: TRBJ2-7; d_call: TRBD2; cdr3_length: 14; v_call: TRBV27; cdr3_nt: TGTGCCAGCAGTCTGGGACTAGTACGAGGCGAGCAGTACTTC; cdr3_aa: CASSLGLVRGEQYF
clone_size: NA; j_call: TRBJ2-3; d_call: TRBD1; cdr3_length: 16; v_call: TRBV6-5; cdr3_nt: TGTGCCAGCAGTTCCCGACAGGGAACCTTCACAGATACGCAGTATTTT; cdr3_aa: CASSSRQGTFTDTQYF
clone_size: NA; j_call: TRBJ1-5; d_call: NA; cdr3_length: 15; v_call: TRBV5-1; cdr3_nt: TGCGCCAGCAGCCCCGGAGCGGGAGGGGATCAGCCCCAGCATTTT; cdr3_aa: CASSPGAGGDQPQHF
clone_size: large; j_call: TRBJ1-1; d_call: NA; cdr3_length: 14; v_call: TRBV28; cdr3_nt: TGTGCCAGCAGTCCAACTTCGGCCGCGGGTGAAGCTTTCTTT; cdr3_aa: CASSPTSAAGEAFF
clone_size: NA; j_call: TRBJ2-7; d_call: NA; cdr3_length: 13; v_call: TRBV19; cdr3_nt: TGTGCCAGTTTGGGGCGCGGGGCCTACGAGCAGTACTTC; cdr3_aa: CASLGRGAYEQYF
clone_size: NA; j_call: TRBJ1-1; d_call: NA; cdr3_length: 14; v_call: TRBV30; cdr3_nt: TGTGCCTGGAGTAAAGGGACGGCCCGGGGGGAAGCTTTCTTT; cdr3_aa: CAWSKGTARGEAFF
clone_size: NA; j_call: TRBJ2-1; d_call: NA; cdr3_length: 17; v_call: TRBV21-1; cdr3_nt: TGTGCCAGCAGCAGCAGCGAGGGGACAGGGGGTTTCGGTGAGCAGTTCTTC; cdr3_aa: CASSSSEGTGGFGEQFF
clone_size: NA; j_call: TRBJ2-7; d_call: NA; cdr3_length: 15; v_call: TRBV6-5; cdr3_nt: TGTGCCAGCAGTTACTTTCTAGGGCCGGCGGGGGAGCAGTACTTC; cdr3_aa: CASSYFLGPAGEQYF
clone_size: NA; j_call: TRBJ1-4; d_call: NA; cdr3_length: 16; v_call: TRBV5-8; cdr3_nt: TGTGCCAGCAGCTTAACCCAGACAGGTTTGCGAGAAAAACTGTTTTTT; cdr3_aa: CASSLTQTGLREKLFF
clone_size: NA; j_call: TRBJ2-2; d_call: NA; cdr3_length: 14; v_call: TRBV6-5; cdr3_nt: TGTGCCAGCAAGGGGTTTCGGGACACCGGGGAGCTGTTTTTT; cdr3_aa: CASKGFRDTGELFF
clone_size: NA; j_call: TRBJ2-1; d_call: TRBD1; cdr3_length: 15; v_call: TRBV6-5; cdr3_nt: TGTGCCAGCAGCCGACAGGGTAGCTCCTACAATGAGCAGTTCTTC; cdr3_aa: CASSRQGSSYNEQFF
clone_size: once; j_call: TRBJ2-2; d_call: TRBD1; cdr3_length: 15; v_call: TRBV19; cdr3_nt: TGTGCCAGTAGCATGCAGGGGGCGCCCACCGGGGAGCTGTTTTTT; cdr3_aa: CASSMQGAPTGELFF
clone_size: NA; j_call: TRBJ2-7; d_call: TRBD2; cdr3_length: 15; v_call: TRBV3-1/TRBV3-2; cdr3_nt: TGTGCCAGCAGCCGGACTAGCGGGGGGTTACACGAGCAGTACTTC; cdr3_aa: CASSRTSGGLHEQYF
clone_size: NA; j_call: TRBJ1-1; d_call: TRBD1; cdr3_length: 14; v_call: TRBV28; cdr3_nt: TGTGCCAGCAGTCAGACAGGGTGGGACGCTGAAGCTTTCTTT; cdr3_aa: CASSQTGWDAEAFF
clone_size: NA; j_call: TRBJ1-1; d_call: NA; cdr3_length: 14; v_call: TRBV4-1; cdr3_nt: TGCGCCAGCAGCCAATTGCCCGGGTCGAAGGTAGCTTTCTTT; cdr3_aa: CASSQLPGSKVAFF
clone_size: NA; j_call: TRBJ2-5; d_call: NA; cdr3_length: 11; v_call: TRBV7-9; cdr3_nt: TGTGCCAGCAGCTCCGAGGAAACCCAGTACTTC; cdr3_aa: CASSSEETQYF
clone_size: NA; j_call: TRBJ1-4; d_call: NA; cdr3_length: 13; v_call: TRBV7-9; cdr3_nt: TGTGCCAGCAGCCCTAGGCCCCATGAAAAACTGTTTTTT; cdr3_aa: CASSPRPHEKLFF
clone_size: NA; j_call: TRBJ2-2; d_call: TRBD2; cdr3_length: 18; v_call: TRBV5-1; cdr3_nt: TGCGCCAGCAGCTTGGGACTAGCGGGGATCGCGAACACCGGGGAGCTGTTTTTT; cdr3_aa: CASSLGLAGIANTGELFF
clone_size: NA; j_call: TRBJ1-5; d_call: NA; cdr3_length: 15; v_call: TRBV7-2; cdr3_nt: TGTGCCAGCAGCTATCGCGGGTATAGCAATCAGCCCCAGCATTTT; cdr3_aa: CASSYRGYSNQPQHF